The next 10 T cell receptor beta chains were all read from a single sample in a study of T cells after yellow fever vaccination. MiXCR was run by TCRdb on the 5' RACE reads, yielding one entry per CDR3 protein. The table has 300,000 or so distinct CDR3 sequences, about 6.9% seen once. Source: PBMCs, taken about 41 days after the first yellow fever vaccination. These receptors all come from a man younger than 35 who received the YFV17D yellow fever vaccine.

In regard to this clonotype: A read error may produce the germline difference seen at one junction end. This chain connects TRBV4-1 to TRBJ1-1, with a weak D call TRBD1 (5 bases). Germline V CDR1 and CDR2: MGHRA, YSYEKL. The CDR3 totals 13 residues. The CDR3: CASSQARGTVAFF. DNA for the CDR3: TGCGCCAGCAGCCAAGCCCGGGGGACTGTAGCTTTCTTT.

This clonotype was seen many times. In DNA form, the CDR3 reads TGTGCCAGCAGCCCAGGGGTGGCTACCGGGGAGCTGTTTTTT. Its protein is CASSPGVATGELFF. This rearrangement joins TRBV5-4 to TRBJ2-2, with TRBD1 as a possible D gene (6 bases). Germline lookup yields CDR1 SGHNT and CDR2 YYREEE (reference sequence). This CDR3 comprises 14 residues. V gave up 4 bases and J gave up 5 bases, with 12 bases separating them.

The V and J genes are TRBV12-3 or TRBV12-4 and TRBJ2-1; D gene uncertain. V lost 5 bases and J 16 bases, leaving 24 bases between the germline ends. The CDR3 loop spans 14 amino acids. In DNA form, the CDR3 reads TGTGCCAGCAGTACTCAAGCGAATTTGAGTCTTAGATTCTTC. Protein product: CASSTQANLSLRFF.

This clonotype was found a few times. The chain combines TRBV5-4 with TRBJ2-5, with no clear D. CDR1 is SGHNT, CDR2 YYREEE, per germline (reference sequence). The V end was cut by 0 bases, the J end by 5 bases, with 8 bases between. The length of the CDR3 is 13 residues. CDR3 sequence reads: CASSLDHGETQYF. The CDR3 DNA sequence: TGTGCCAGCAGCTTGGACCATGGGGAGACCCAGTACTTC.

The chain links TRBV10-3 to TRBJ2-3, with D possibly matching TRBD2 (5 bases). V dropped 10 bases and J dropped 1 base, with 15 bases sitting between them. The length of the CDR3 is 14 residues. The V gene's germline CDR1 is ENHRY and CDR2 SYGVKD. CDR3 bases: TGTGCCACCTACGGGGATTGGGGCACAGATACGCAGTATTTT. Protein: CATYGDWGTDTQYF.

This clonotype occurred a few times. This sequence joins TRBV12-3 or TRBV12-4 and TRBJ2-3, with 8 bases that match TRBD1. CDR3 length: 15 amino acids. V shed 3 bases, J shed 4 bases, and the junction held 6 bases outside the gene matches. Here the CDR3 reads CASSFQGAPSDTQYF. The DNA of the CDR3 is TGTGCCAGCAGTTTCCAGGGGGCGCCGTCAGATACGCAGTATTTT.

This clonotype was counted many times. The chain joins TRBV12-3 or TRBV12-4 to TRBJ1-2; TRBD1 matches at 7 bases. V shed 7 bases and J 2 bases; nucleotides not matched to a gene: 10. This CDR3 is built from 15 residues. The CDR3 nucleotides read TGTGCCAGCACCCACGGACAGGAAGGGAACTATGGCTACACCTTC. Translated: CASTHGQEGNYGYTF.

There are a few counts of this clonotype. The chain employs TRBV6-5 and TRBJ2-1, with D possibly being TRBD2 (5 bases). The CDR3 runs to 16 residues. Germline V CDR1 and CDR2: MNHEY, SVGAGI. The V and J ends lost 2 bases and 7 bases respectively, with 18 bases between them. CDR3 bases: TGTGCCAGCAGTTACGTGTTTCGGTCCCGGGGTAATGAGCAGTTCTTC. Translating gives CASSYVFRSRGNEQFF.

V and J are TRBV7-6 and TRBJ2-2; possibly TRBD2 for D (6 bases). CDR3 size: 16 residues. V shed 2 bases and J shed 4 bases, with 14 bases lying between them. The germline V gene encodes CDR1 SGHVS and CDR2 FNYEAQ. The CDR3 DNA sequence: TGTGCCAGCAGCTTAACGGGGGAAGGGATCACCGGGGAGCTGTTTTTT. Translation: CASSLTGEGITGELFF.

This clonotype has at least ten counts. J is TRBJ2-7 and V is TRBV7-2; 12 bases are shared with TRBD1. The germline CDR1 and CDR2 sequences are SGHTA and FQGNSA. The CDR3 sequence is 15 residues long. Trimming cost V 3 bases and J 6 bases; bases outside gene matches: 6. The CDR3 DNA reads TGTGCCAGCAGCTTTCGGGGACAGGGGGCCGGCGAGCAGTACTTC. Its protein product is CASSFRGQGAGEQYF. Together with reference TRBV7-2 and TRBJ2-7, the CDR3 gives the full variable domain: GAGVSQSPSNKVTEKGKDVELRCDPISGHTALYWYRQSLGQGLEFLIYFQGNSAPDKSGLPSDRFSAERTGGSVSTLTIQRTQQEDSAVYLCASSFRGQGAGEQYFGPGTRLTVT.